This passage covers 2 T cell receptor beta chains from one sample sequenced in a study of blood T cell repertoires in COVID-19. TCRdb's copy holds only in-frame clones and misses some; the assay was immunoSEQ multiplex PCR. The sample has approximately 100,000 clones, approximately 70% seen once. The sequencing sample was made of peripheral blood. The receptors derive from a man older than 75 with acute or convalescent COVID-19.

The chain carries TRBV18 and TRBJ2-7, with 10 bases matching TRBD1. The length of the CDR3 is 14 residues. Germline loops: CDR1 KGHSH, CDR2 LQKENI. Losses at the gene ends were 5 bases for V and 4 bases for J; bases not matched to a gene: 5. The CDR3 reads CASSYDRGPYEQYF. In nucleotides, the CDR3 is TGTGCCAGCTCATACGACAGGGGGCCGTACGAGCAGTACTTC.

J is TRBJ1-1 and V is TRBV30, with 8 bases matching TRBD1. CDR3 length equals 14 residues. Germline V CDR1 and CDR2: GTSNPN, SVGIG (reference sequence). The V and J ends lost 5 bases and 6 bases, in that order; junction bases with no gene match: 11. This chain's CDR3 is CAWGRTGKISEAFF. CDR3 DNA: TGTGCCTGGGGTCGGACAGGGAAGATTTCTGAAGCTTTCTTT.